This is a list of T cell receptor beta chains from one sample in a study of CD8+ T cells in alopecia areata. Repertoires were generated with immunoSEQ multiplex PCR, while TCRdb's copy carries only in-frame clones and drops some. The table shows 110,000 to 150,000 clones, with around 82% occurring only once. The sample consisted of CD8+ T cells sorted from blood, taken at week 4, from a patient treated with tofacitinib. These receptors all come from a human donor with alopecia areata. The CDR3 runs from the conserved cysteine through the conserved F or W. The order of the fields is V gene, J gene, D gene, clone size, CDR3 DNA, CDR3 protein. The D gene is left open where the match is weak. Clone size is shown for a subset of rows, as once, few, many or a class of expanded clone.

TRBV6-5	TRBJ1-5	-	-	TGTGCCAGCAGTTACTCGGGAGGGCCCGGGGATCAGCCCCAGCATTTT	CASSYSGGPGDQPQHF
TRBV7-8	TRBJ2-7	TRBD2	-	TGTGCCAGCAGCTTGGACCCCACTAGCGGACTCTCCTACGAGCAGTACTTC	CASSLDPTSGLSYEQYF
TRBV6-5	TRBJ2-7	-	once	TGTGCCAGCGGCCCCTTGGGCAGGGCCTACGAGCAGTACTTC	CASGPLGRAYEQYF
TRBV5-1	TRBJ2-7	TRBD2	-	TGCGCCAGCAGCTACGGACTAGCGGGGGGCCCGATCGACGAGCAGTACTTC	CASSYGLAGGPIDEQYF
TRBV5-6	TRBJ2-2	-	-	TGTGCCAGCAGCTTGGCCGTCGGACCCGGGGAGCTGTTTTTT	CASSLAVGPGELFF
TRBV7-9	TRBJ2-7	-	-	TGTGCCAGCAGCTTAGTGGCACCCTACGAGCAGTACTTC	CASSLVAPYEQYF
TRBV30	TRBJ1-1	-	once	TGTGCCTGGAGTCTCGGCGCGAACACTGAAGCTTTCTTT	CAWSLGANTEAFF
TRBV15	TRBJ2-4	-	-	TGTGCCACCAGCCCCAGCAAAAACATTCAGTACTTC	CATSPSKNIQYF
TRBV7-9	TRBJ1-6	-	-	TGTGCCAGCAGCCTCCAGGGAACGGGTTGGAATTCACCCCTCCACTTT	CASSLQGTGWNSPLHF
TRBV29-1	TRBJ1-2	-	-	TGCAGCGTTGAAGAAAACGGTGTAGGAGGAGGCTACACCTTC	CSVEENGVGGGYTF
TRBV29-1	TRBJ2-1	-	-	TGCAGCGTTGAAGTCGAAAGGAATGAGCAGTTCTTC	CSVEVERNEQFF
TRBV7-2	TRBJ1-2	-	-	TGTGCCAGCAACGCCGGGACACTCAACTATGGCTACACCTTC	CASNAGTLNYGYTF
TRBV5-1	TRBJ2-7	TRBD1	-	TGCGCCAGCAGCTTGGAACCGGGACAGCGATCGGACGAGCAGTACTTC	CASSLEPGQRSDEQYF
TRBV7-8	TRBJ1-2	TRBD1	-	TGTGCCAGCAGCTTAGAGGCCAGGGGGCAAGGAGGCTATGGCTACACCTTC	CASSLEARGQGGYGYTF
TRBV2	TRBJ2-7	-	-	TGTGCCAGCACCCAGGGGTACAAACCCTACGAGCAGTACTTC	CASTQGYKPYEQYF
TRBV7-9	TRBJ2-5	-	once	TGTGCCAGCAGCCACAGGACGGAGACCCAGTACTTC	CASSHRTETQYF
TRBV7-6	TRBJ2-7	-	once	TGTGCCAGCAGCTTAAGGGCTAGCGATGGTAACGAGCAGTACTTC	CASSLRASDGNEQYF
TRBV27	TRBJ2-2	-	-	TGTGCCAGCAGTTCATCCGGGGAGCTGTTTTTT	CASSSSGELFF
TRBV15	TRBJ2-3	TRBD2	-	TGTGCCACCAGCAGAGATGAAGGACTAGCGGTTACAGATACGCAGTATTTT	CATSRDEGLAVTDTQYF
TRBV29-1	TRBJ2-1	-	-	TGCAGCGTTGAAGTGGGCAGACAGACGTACAATGAGCAGTTCTTC	CSVEVGRQTYNEQFF
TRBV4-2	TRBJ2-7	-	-	TGTGCCAGCAGCCAAGAAGGTAGCGGCGCGACCTACGAGCAGTACTTC	CASSQEGSGATYEQYF
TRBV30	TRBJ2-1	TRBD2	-	TGTGCCTGGAGTCCGGGGGGGCATGAGCAGTTCTTC	CAWSPGGHEQFF
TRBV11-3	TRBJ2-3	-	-	TGTGCCAGCAGCTTGTACGGTTCTCCGGGGGATACGCAGTATTTT	CASSLYGSPGDTQYF
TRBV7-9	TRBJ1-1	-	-	TGTGCCAGCAGCTTACCCCCGAACACTGAAGCTTTCTTT	CASSLPPNTEAFF
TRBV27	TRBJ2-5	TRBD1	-	TGTGCCAGCAGTCACTTGACAGGGGTTGAGACCCAGTACTTC	CASSHLTGVETQYF